A selection of T cell receptor beta chains follows, all from one sample in a study of blood T cell repertoires in COVID-19. TCRdb's copy holds only in-frame clones and misses some; the assay was immunoSEQ multiplex PCR. The data show more than 90,000 clones, over 65% seen once. The sample consisted of peripheral blood. These receptors all stem from a man between 65 and 80 years old with acute or convalescent COVID-19. CDR3s include the opening cysteine and the closing phenylalanine or tryptophan. Fields, in order: D gene, V gene, clone size, J gene, CDR3 protein, CDR3 DNA. D genes are given only for firm matches. Rows may omit the clone size; those that give it use once, few, many or a size class.

.	TRBV9	.	TRBJ1-4	CASSVSGSEGEKLFF	TGTGCCAGCAGCGTATCAGGGTCGGAGGGGGAAAAACTGTTTTTT
.	TRBV7-2	few	TRBJ2-7	CASSLTSLPSSYEQYF	TGTGCCAGCAGCTTAACTAGCCTTCCGAGCTCCTACGAGCAGTACTTC
.	TRBV10-3	.	TRBJ2-2	CAISWGQNTGELFF	TGTGCCATCTCCTGGGGACAGAACACCGGGGAGCTGTTTTTT
.	TRBV7-9	.	TRBJ1-5	CASSLGQGGQPQHF	TGTGCCAGCAGCTTGGGCCAGGGCGGACAGCCCCAGCATTTT
TRBD1	TRBV14	.	TRBJ2-5	CASSRVGRGRLQETQYF	TGTGCCAGCAGCCGAGTAGGTAGGGGGCGCCTTCAAGAGACCCAGTACTTC
.	TRBV30	.	TRBJ1-3	CAWSPTGGNTIYF	TGTGCCTGGAGTCCCACAGGTGGAAACACCATATATTTT
.	TRBV6-5	.	TRBJ1-2	CASSYSGIGGYGYTF	TGTGCCAGCAGTTACTCCGGAATCGGGGGCTATGGCTACACCTTC
.	TRBV28	.	TRBJ1-5	CASSQPGSGQPQHF	TGTGCCAGCAGCCAACCAGGGTCAGGTCAGCCCCAGCATTTT
.	TRBV6-6	.	TRBJ2-5	CASSSPDKNQETQYF	TGTGCCAGCAGTTCGCCTGACAAGAATCAAGAGACCCAGTACTTC
TRBD2	TRBV9	.	TRBJ2-1	CASSVGASGYNEQFF	TGTGCCAGCAGCGTAGGGGCTAGCGGGTACAATGAGCAGTTCTTC
.	TRBV7-3	.	TRBJ2-5	CASSSGIQETQYF	TGTGCCAGCAGCTCGGGAATACAAGAGACCCAGTACTTC
TRBD1	TRBV19	.	TRBJ1-6	CASSIKTGESPLHF	TGTGCCAGTAGTATAAAGACAGGGGAATCACCCCTCCACTTT
TRBD1	TRBV2	.	TRBJ1-1	CASSVEGTGVEAFF	TGTGCCAGCAGTGTAGAGGGGACAGGGGTTGAAGCTTTCTTT
TRBD1	TRBV11-2	.	TRBJ1-2	CASSDRTGGQGYGYTF	TGTGCCAGCAGCGACCGGACAGGGGGCCAAGGCTATGGCTACACCTTC
.	TRBV28	.	TRBJ2-7	CASSHGLYEQYF	TGTGCCAGCAGCCATGGACTCTACGAGCAGTACTTC
TRBD1	TRBV27	.	TRBJ2-7	CASWDRDEQYF	TGTGCCAGCTGGGACAGGGACGAGCAGTACTTC
.	TRBV5-1	.	TRBJ2-1	CASSLVPLSYNEQFF	TGCGCCAGCAGCTTGGTTCCCCTCTCCTACAATGAGCAGTTCTTC
TRBD1	TRBV15	.	TRBJ2-2	CATSRGDRNTGELFF	TGTGCCACCAGCAGAGGGGACAGGAACACCGGGGAGCTGTTTTTT
.	TRBV2	.	TRBJ1-1	CASSLTWGGTEAFF	TGTGCCAGCAGTCTTACCTGGGGGGGCACTGAAGCTTTCTTT
.	TRBV4-2	.	TRBJ2-7	CASSQETRAYEQYF	TGTGCCAGCAGCCAGGAGACTAGGGCCTACGAGCAGTACTTC
TRBD2	TRBV7-8	.	TRBJ2-3	CASSLIGGVTDTQYF	TGTGCCAGCAGCTTAATTGGGGGGGTTACAGATACGCAGTATTTT
.	TRBV19	.	TRBJ2-1	CASSIADFSSYNEQFF	TGTGCCAGTAGTATAGCGGACTTCAGCTCCTACAATGAGCAGTTCTTC
TRBD2	TRBV3-1/TRBV3-2	.	TRBJ2-1	CASTPASGRSRVEQFF	TGTGCCAGCACCCCAGCTAGCGGGAGGAGTCGGGTTGAGCAGTTCTTC
.	TRBV7-8	many	TRBJ2-7	CASSPDRFYEQYF	TGTGCCAGCAGCCCGGACAGATTTTACGAGCAGTACTTC
.	TRBV4-2	.	TRBJ1-2	CASSQDQGTGGGYTF	TGTGCCAGCAGCCAAGATCAGGGGACCGGAGGAGGCTACACCTTC
.	TRBV15	once	TRBJ2-1	CATRRAGSYNEQFF	TGTGCCACCAGACGAGCTGGCTCCTACAATGAGCAGTTCTTC
TRBD1	TRBV12-5	.	TRBJ1-1	CASSVRDRDPEAFF	TGTGCTAGTTCCGTTCGCGACAGGGACCCTGAAGCTTTCTTT
.	TRBV6-2/TRBV6-3	.	TRBJ2-2	CASSYGQGYGELFF	TGTGCCAGCAGTTATGGGCAGGGCTACGGGGAGCTGTTTTTT
TRBD2	TRBV5-1	.	TRBJ2-1	CASSTRAGAANEQFF	TGCGCCAGCAGCACCCGAGCGGGAGCGGCGAATGAGCAGTTCTTC
.	TRBV6-5	.	TRBJ2-3	CASSYDRSTDTQYF	TGTGCCAGCAGTTACGACAGGAGCACAGATACGCAGTATTTT
TRBD1	TRBV5-6	.	TRBJ2-7	CASSYLQGVHEQYF	TGTGCCAGCAGCTATTTACAGGGGGTCCACGAGCAGTACTTC
.	TRBV28	.	TRBJ1-1	CASSRQYTEAFF	TGTGCCAGCAGCCGTCAGTACACTGAAGCTTTCTTT
.	TRBV3-1/TRBV3-2	.	TRBJ1-1	CASSQDLGPGAFF	TGTGCCAGCAGCCAAGATTTGGGGCCAGGGGCTTTCTTT
.	TRBV7-9	.	TRBJ2-7	CASSLRGAGQYF	TGTGCCAGCAGCCTTCGGGGGGCTGGGCAGTACTTC
.	TRBV6-5	once	TRBJ1-2	CYADDRGYGYTF	TGTTACGCTGATGATCGCGGGTATGGCTACACCTTC
.	TRBV3-1/TRBV3-2	few	TRBJ1-4	CASSLPGTGDEKLFF	TGTGCCAGCAGCCTCCCCGGGACGGGAGATGAAAAACTGTTTTTT
TRBD1	TRBV28	few	TRBJ1-4	CASRRGQGNEKLFF	TGTGCCAGCAGAAGGGGACAGGGGAATGAAAAACTGTTTTTT